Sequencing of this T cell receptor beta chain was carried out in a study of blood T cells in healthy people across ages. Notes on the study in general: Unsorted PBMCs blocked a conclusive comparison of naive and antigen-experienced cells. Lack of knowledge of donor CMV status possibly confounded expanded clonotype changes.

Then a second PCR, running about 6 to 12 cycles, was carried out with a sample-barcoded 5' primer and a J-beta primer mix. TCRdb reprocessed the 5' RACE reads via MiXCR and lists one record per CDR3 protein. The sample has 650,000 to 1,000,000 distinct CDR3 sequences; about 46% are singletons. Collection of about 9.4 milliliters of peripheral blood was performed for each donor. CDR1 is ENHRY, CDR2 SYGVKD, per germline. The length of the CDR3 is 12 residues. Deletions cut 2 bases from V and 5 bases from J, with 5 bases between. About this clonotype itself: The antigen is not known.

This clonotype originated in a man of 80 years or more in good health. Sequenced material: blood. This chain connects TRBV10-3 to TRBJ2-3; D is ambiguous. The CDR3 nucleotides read TGTGCCATCAGTGAGACACGAGATACGCAGTATTTT. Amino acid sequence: CAISETRDTQYF.